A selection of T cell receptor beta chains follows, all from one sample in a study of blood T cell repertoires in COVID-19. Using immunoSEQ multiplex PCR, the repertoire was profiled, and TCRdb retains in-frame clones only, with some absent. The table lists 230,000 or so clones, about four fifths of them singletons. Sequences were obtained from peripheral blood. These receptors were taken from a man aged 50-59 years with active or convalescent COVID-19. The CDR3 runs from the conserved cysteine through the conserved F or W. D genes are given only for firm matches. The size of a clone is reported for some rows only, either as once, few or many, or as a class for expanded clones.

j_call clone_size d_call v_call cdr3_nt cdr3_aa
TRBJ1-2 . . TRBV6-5 TGTGCCAGCAGACCCATTGACAGAACTAACTATGGCTACACCTTC CASRPIDRTNYGYTF
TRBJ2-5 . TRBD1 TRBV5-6 TGTGCCAGCAGCCGAGAGGGACAGGCCCAAGAGACCCAGTACTTC CASSREGQAQETQYF
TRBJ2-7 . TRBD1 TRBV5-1 TGCGCCAGCAGACCCGGGACAGGTTCCTACGAGCAGTACTTC CASRPGTGSYEQYF
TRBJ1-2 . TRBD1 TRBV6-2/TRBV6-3 TGTGCCAGCAGTTACTCGGGACAGTATTGGGGCTACACCTTC CASSYSGQYWGYTF
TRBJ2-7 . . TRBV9 TGTGCCAGCAGTATTACAGGGAGCTCCTACGAGCAGTACTTC CASSITGSSYEQYF
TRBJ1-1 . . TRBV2 TGTGCCAGAGCAGTCGGGGGTAGGGAAGCTTTCTTT CARAVGGREAFF
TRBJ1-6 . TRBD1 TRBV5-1 TGCGCCAGCAGCTCGGGACAGCTTACGAATTCACCCCTCCACTTT CASSSGQLTNSPLHF
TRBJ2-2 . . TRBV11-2 TGTGCCAGCAGCCCACGGGTTACCTACACCGGGGAGCTGTTTTTT CASSPRVTYTGELFF
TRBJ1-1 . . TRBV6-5 TGTGCCAGCTCTAACTTGGAGGGGAACACTGAAGCTTTCTTT CASSNLEGNTEAFF
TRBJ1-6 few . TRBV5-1 TGCGCCAGCAGCCCGGCTGGAGATTCACCCCTCCACTTT CASSPAGDSPLHF
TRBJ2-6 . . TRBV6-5 TGTGCCAGCAGTTCCTCTACATCCTCTGGGGCCAACGTCCTGACTTTC CASSSSTSSGANVLTF
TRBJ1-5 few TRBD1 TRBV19 TGTGCCAGTTCACAGGGGGCAGGGCAGCCCCAGCATTTT CASSQGAGQPQHF
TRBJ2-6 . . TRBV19 TGTGCCAGTAAGGACAGCTCTGGGGCCAACGTCCTGACTTTC CASKDSSGANVLTF
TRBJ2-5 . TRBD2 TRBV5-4 TGTGCCAGCAGCGTTTCCAGCGGGGCACGTATGATGGAGACCCAGTACTTC CASSVSSGARMMETQYF
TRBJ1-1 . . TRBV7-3 TGTGCCAGCAGCCCCGCGGGGAACACTGAAGCTTTCTTT CASSPAGNTEAFF
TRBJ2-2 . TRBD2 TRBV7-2 TGTGCCAGCAGCCAACTGGGACTAGCGGCCTCGAACACCGGGGAGCTGTTTTTT CASSQLGLAASNTGELFF
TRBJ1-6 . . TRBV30 TGTGCCTGGAGTTCAGGGAACAATTCACCCCTCCACTTT CAWSSGNNSPLHF
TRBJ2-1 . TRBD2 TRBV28 TGTGCCAGCAGCTTTAGCGGGGGGTACAATGAGCAGTTCTTC CASSFSGGYNEQFF
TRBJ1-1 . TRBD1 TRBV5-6 TGTGCCAGCAGCCGTGACAGGGGGGCCACTGAAGCTTTCTTT CASSRDRGATEAFF
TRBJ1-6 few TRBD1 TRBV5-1 TGCGCCAGCAGCTTGCCGGGACAGGGGAATTCACCCCTCCACTTT CASSLPGQGNSPLHF
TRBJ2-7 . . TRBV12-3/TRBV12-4 TGTGCCAGCAGTTTGACAGGCTACGAGCAGTACTTC CASSLTGYEQYF
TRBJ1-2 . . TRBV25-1 TGTGCCAGCAGTGAAGAGGGCGTTGGGAACTATGGCTACACCTTC CASSEEGVGNYGYTF
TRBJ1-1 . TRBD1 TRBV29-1 TGCAGCGTTGAGCCGGGACAGGGACTCACTGAAGCTTTCTTT CSVEPGQGLTEAFF
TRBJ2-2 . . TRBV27 TGTGCCAGCAGTTCCCGGACAGCGCCGATCTCGAACACCGGGGAGCTGTTTTTT CASSSRTAPISNTGELFF
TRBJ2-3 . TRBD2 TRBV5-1 TGCGCCAGCAGCTTGGCGGGGGGGCCGACAGATACGCAGTATTTT CASSLAGGPTDTQYF
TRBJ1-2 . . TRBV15 TGTGCCACCAGCAGAGACTTCAGGGACTACACCTTC CATSRDFRDYTF
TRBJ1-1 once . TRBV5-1 TGCGCCAGCAGCTCGCCGGGAGCACTGAACACTGAAGCTTTCTTT CASSSPGALNTEAFF
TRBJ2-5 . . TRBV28 TGTGCCAGCAGTCGGGACTCGGAGACCCAGTACTTC CASSRDSETQYF
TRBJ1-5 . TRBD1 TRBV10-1 TGCGCCAGCCCGGACAGGGGGAATCAGCCCCAGCATTTT CASPDRGNQPQHF
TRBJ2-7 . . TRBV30 TGTGCCTGGAGTGTAAGTACAGGGACCCCTCGGGAGCAGTACTTC CAWSVSTGTPREQYF
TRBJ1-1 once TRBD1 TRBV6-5 TGTGCCAGCAGTCGGACAGGGACAGAGTACACTGAAGCTTTCTTT CASSRTGTEYTEAFF
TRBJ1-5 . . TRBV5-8 TGTGCCAGCAGCTTGGGACATAAGGATCAGCCCCAGCATTTT CASSLGHKDQPQHF
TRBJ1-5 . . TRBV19 TGTGCCAGTAGCCCGGGGATGGCCTACAATCAGCCCCAGCATTTT CASSPGMAYNQPQHF
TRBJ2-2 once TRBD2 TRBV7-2 TGTGCCAGCAGCTTACGTCTAGCGGGAATTACCGGGGAGCTGTTTTTT CASSLRLAGITGELFF
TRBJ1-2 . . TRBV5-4 TGTGCCAGCAGCCCCGGGGGTTCAGCGAGGGGAGGCTACACCTTC CASSPGGSARGGYTF
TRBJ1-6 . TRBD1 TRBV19 TGTGCCACCGAGGACAGGGGGAGGTCACCCCTCCACTTT CATEDRGRSPLHF
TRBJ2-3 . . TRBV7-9 TGTGCCAGCAGCATTTCGACGGGAGAAGATACGCAGTATTTT CASSISTGEDTQYF
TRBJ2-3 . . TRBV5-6 TGTGCCAGCAGCTCCTTTCCCCCAGATACGCAGTATTTT CASSSFPPDTQYF
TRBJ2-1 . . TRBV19 TGTGCCAGTAGTAGGGACAACGGAGACTACAATGAGCAGTTCTTC CASSRDNGDYNEQFF
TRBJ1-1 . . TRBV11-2 TGTGCCAGCAGCTCACAGGGCGGGACTGAAGCTTTCTTT CASSSQGGTEAFF
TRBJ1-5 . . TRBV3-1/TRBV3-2 TGTGCCAGCAGCCAAGATCTCAGCAATCAGCCCCAGCATTTT CASSQDLSNQPQHF
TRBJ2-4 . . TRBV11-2 TGTGCCAGCAGCCCACCGGGTGTCCTAGCCAAAAACATTCAGTACTTC CASSPPGVLAKNIQYF
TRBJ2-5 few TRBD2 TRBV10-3 TGTGCCATCACTAGCGGGGGTCAAGAGACCCAGTACTTC CAITSGGQETQYF
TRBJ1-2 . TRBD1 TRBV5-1 TGCGCCAGCAGCTCTACAGGGGACTATGGCTACACCTTC CASSSTGDYGYTF
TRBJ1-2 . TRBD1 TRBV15 TGTGCCACCAGCAATGGCAGGGGGAACTATGGCTACACCTTC CATSNGRGNYGYTF
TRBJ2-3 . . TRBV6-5 TGTGCCAGCAGACTCCCGGGGGAACGCACAGATACGCAGTATTTT CASRLPGERTDTQYF
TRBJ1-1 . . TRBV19 TGTGCCAGTAGTATATCACACAGGAACACTGAAGCTTTCTTT CASSISHRNTEAFF
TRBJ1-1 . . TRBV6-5 TGTGCCAGCACCTTCACACCTAGGAACACTGAAGCTTTCTTT CASTFTPRNTEAFF